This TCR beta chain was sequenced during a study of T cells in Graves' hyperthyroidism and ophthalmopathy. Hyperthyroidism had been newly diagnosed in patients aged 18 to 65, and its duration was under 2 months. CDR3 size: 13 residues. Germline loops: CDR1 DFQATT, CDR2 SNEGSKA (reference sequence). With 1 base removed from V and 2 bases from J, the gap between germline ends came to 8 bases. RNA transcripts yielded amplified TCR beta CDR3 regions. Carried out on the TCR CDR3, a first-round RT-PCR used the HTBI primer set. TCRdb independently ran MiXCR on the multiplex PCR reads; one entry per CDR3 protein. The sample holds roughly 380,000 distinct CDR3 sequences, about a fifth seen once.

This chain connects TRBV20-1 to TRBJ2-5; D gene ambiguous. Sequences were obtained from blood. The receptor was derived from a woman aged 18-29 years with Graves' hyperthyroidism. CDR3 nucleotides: TGCAGTGCTAGAGGAAATCCTCAAGAGACCCAGTACTTC. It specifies CSARGNPQETQYF.